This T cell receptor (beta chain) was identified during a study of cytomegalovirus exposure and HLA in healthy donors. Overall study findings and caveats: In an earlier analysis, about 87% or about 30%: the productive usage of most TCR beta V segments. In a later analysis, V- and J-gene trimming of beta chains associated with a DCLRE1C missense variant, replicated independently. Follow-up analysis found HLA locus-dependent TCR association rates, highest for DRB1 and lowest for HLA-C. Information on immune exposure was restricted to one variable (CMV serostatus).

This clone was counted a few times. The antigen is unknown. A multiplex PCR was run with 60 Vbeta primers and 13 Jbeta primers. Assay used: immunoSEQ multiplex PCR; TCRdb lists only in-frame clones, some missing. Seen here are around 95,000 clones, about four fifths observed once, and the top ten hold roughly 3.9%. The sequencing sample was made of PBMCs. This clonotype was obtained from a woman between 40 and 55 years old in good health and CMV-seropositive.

The CDR3 sequence is CASSPLAGSYNEQFF. As DNA, the CDR3 is TGTGCCAGCTCACCGCTAGCGGGCTCCTACAATGAGCAGTTCTTC. The rearrangement uses TRBV18 and TRBJ2-1; 8 nucleotides line up with TRBD2. Germline V lookup: CDR1 KGHSH, CDR2 LQKENI. The V segment lost 3 bases and the J segment 0 bases; nucleotides outside the gene matches: 1. The CDR3 is made up of 15 amino acids.